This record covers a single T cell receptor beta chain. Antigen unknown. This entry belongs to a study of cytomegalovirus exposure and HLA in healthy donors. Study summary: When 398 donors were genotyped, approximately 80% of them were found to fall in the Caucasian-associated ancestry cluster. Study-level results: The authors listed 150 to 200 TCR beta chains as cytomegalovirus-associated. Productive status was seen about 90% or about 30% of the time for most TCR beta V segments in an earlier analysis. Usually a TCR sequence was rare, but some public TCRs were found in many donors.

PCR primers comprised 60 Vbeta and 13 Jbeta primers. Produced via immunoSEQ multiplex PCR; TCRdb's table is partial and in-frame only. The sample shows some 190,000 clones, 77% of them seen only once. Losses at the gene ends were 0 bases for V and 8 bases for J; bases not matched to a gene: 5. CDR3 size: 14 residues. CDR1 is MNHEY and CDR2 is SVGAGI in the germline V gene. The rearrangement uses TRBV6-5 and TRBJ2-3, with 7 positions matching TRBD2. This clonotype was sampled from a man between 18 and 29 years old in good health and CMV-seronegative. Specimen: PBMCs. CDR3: CASSYSRPGGTQYF. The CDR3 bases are TGTGCCAGCAGTTACTCTCGGCCGGGGGGTACGCAGTATTTT.